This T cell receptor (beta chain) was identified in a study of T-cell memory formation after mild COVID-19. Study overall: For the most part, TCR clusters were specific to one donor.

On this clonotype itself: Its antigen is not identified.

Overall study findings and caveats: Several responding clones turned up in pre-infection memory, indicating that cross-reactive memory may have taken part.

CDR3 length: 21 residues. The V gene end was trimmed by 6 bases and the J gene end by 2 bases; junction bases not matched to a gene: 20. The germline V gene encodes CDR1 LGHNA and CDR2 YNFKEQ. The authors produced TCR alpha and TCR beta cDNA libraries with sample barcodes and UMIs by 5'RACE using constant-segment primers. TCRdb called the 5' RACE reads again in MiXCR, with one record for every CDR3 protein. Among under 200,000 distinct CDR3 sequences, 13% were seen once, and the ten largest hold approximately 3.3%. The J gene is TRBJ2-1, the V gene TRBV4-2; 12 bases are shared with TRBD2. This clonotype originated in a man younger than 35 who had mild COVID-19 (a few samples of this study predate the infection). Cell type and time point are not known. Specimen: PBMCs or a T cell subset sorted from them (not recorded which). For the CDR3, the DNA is TGTGCCAGCAGACCCACCCTCACTAGCGGGGGGCTGCTCAGTGCCTACAATGAGCAGTTCTTC. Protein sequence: CASRPTLTSGGLLSAYNEQFF.